Here is one TCR beta chain with its context. Its antigen has not been determined. No per-base quality is available; no much larger clone lies one base away. In Seattle, one collaborating source enrolled patients while the infection was active and tracked those patients longitudinally over the course of disease. Each collaborating institution followed its own protocols to collect whole blood in K2EDTA tubes. Collaborator samples were shipped for TCRbeta analysis as frozen whole blood, isolated PBMCs, or DNA extracted from either sample type. This sample was included in a study of blood T cell repertoires in COVID-19 (dated by TCRdb to the early 2020s). Context from the whole study: Samples from collaborators originated in the United States, Italy and Spain and spanned both the acute and convalescent phases of COVID-19. The prospective study material was composed of cDNA or gDNA derived from T cells, B-cell-depleted T cells, or PBMCs. Deeply sampled blood TCRbeta repertoires from subjects exposed to, actively infected with, or recovered from COVID-19 were included in the dataset. The repertoires were released in a freely available public database meant as a resource for research on the immune response to SARS-CoV-2. Samples were obtained from the ongoing ImmuneRACE study (first 160 participants) and from 950 to 1,500 subjects provided by 6 global collaborators. A de-identified subject ID, COVID-19 status, age in years and sex were almost always included in the sample metadata. Where available, HLA class I and class II types were obtained from metadata supplied by the sample provider rather than from assay-based typing. Broader findings and caveats from the paper: Clinical and demographic metadata were provided uncurated, with the amount varying by source and participant.

The immunoSEQ Assay, a bias-controlled multiplex PCR, was used to amplify TCRbeta CDR3 regions from genomic DNA. The original pipeline was this. Within the assay, amplification of reference gene primers was used to estimate how many nucleated cells each sample contained. To quantify the absolute abundance of each unique TCRbeta CDR3 rearrangement, sequence reads were collapsed and filtered. For each sample, productive Simpson clonality was calculated as the square root of Simpson's diversity index across productive rearrangements. The source is immuneACCESS, and TCRdb retained only in-frame sequences with V and J called. Part of the clones is not carried over; for the studies checked, unresolved V genes explain less than half of this, and the remainder is unexplained. V and J calls and clone size are given by that table; D and trimming were obtained from the DNA. The sample contains a few hundred thousand clones, 82% of them found a single time. The ten largest clones capture 5.2% of the sample.

CDR1 KGHDR and CDR2 SFDVKD are derived from the germline V gene. Unmatched junction bases come to 9, with V trimmed by 4 bases and J by 6 bases. Reading from cysteine to phenylalanine, the CDR3 counts 15 amino acids. Only the CDR3 DNA stays, 45 bases, in frame from base 1. The rearrangement combines TRBV24-1 with TRBJ1-2; TRBD1 aligns with 8 central bases. This TCR came from a woman in her seventies with COVID-19, enrolled during active disease. Sequencing was performed on peripheral blood. In nucleotide form, the sequence is TGTGCCACCAGTGACCGAGGACAGGGTTGGAATGGCTACACCTTC. It encodes CATSDRGQGWNGYTF.